This TCR beta chain derives from a study of CD8 T cells in Susac syndrome. The germline V gene encodes CDR1 ENHRY and CDR2 SYGVKD. CDR3 length: 15 amino acids. The J segment lost 5 bases and the V segment lost 3 bases, leaving 7 bases of the junction unmatched. The RNA input was about 0.5 to 1 ug, and it was reverse transcribed with random hexamers. TCRdb reanalysed the immunoSEQ multiplex PCR reads using MiXCR and keeps one entry per CDR3 protein. The sample carries roughly 190,000 distinct CDR3 sequences, roughly 94% recorded once. This chain joins TRBV10-3 and TRBJ2-1; 7 bases agree with TRBD1. This clonotype was obtained from a human donor with Susac syndrome. The sample comprised CD8+ T cells from PBMCs. This CDR3 reads CAISDLWTGNNEQFF. CDR3 DNA: TGTGCCATCAGTGACCTCTGGACAGGAAACAATGAGCAGTTCTTC.